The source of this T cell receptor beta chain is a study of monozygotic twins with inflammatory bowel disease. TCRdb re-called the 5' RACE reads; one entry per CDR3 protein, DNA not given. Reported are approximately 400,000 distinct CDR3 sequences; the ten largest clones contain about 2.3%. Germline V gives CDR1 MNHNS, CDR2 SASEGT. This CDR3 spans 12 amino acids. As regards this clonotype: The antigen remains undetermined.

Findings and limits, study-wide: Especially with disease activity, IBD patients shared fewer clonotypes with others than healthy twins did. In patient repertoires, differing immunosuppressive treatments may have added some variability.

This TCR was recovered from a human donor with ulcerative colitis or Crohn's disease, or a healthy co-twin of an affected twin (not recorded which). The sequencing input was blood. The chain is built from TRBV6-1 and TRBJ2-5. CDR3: CASSGYRETQYF.